The next 13 T cell receptor beta chains were all read from a single sample in a study of tumor-infiltrating lymphocytes in primary liver carcinoma. Reverse transcription of about 0.5 ug total RNA with a constant-region primer produced TCR beta cDNA. Three nested multiplex PCR rounds of slightly modified ARM-PCR generated TCR beta libraries. TRBV1-TRBV30 forward primers and a C-beta reverse primer were used in the first two PCR rounds, which each ran for about 10 cycles. One entry per CDR3 protein, called by TCRdb with MiXCR from the multiplex PCR reads. The table includes approximately 110,000 distinct CDR3 sequences, 55% to 75% detected once. Each 20-30 mg portion of unsorted bulk tissue served as the source for co-extraction of RNA and DNA. Sequencing was performed on liver tumor tissue from sampling region 3. Subset indicated: tumor region T3, left-lateral pole. Source of these receptors: a woman aged 55-69 years with primary liver carcinoma and hepatitis B virus infection.

This clonotype was counted ten times or more. The gene calls are TRBV29-1 and TRBJ2-2; 8 positions agree with TRBD1. The CDR3 is 15 amino acids. CDR1 SQVTM and CDR2 ANQGSEA come from the germline V gene. With V trimmed by 3 bases and J by 5 bases, 8 bases remained unmatched. CDR3 in DNA: TGCAGCGTTGAGAGTACGACAGGGGTAACCGGGGAGCTGTTTTTT. Translation: CSVESTTGVTGELFF.

On this clonotype itself: A much bigger clone sits one base away, suggesting this may be a read error. DNA of the CDR3: TGCGCCGGCAGCCCAAGAGATATCGCACCCTCACTCCAAGAGACCCAGTACTTC. It is translated as CAGSPRDIAPSLQETQYF. The chain joins TRBV4-1 to TRBJ2-5; no clear D. The CDR3 covers 18 residues. Germline-derived CDR1 and CDR2 are MGHRA and YSYEKL.

Notes on this clonotype: Germline is not matched at one junction end, which may reflect a read error. The chain carries TRBV7-8 and TRBJ1-5, with TRBD1 as a possible D gene (5 bases). This CDR3 is 15 amino acids long. The germline CDR1 and CDR2 sequences are SGHVS and FQNEAQ. The CDR3 loop is CASCLSGQISQPQDF. CDR3 coding DNA: TGTGCCAGCTGCTTATCAGGGCAGATTTCCCAGCCCCAGGATTTT.

For this clonotype: The CDR3 ends on some other residue instead of the conserved phenylalanine or tryptophan, so this is likely a read error. The chain uses TRBV12-3 or TRBV12-4 and TRBJ2-7; D uncertain. The CDR3 extends over 13 amino acids. CDR3 region: CASSRTESYKQYL. The CDR3 nucleotides read TGTGCCAGCAGCCGAACAGAGTCCTACAAGCAGTACCTC.

The J gene is TRBJ1-1, the V gene TRBV6-6, with D tentatively TRBD1 (5 bases). V was trimmed by 5 bases and J by 13 bases, leaving 17 bases between them. The CDR3 contains 12 residues. CDR1 MNHNY and CDR2 SVGAGI come from the germline V gene (reference sequence). CDR3 coding DNA: TGTGCCAGCAGTCGACAGAACACTGACGTTTTCTTT. Its protein is CASSRQNTDVFF.

A remark on this clonotype: A much larger clone differs by one base, so this may be a read error. DNA of the CDR3: TGCGCCAGCGGCTCTTCTGGGGCCAACGTCCTGACTTTC. Its translation is CASGSSGANVLTF. J is TRBJ2-6 and V is TRBV5-1; D unresolved. Trimming removed 7 bases at V and 1 base at J, with 6 bases between. The CDR3 consists of 13 residues. Germline assignment: CDR1 SGHRS and CDR2 YFSETQ.

This clonotype was detected a few times. The chain links TRBV18 to TRBJ2-7; 10 bases align to TRBD1. J lost 6 bases, V lost 3 bases, and 5 bases had no gene match. CDR1 is KGHSH and CDR2 is LQKENI in the germline V gene. The CDR3 contains 14 residues. CDR3 DNA sequence: TGTGCCAGCTCACCCCCAGACAGGGGGCGCGAGCAGTACTTC. Translating gives CASSPPDRGREQYF.

V is TRBV28 and J is TRBJ2-5; D tentatively reads TRBD1 or TRBD2 (5 bases each). Germline CDR1 reads MDHEN; CDR2 reads SYDVKM. V lost 11 bases, J lost 4 bases, and 26 bases lay in between. CDR3 length: 16 amino acids. The CDR3 DNA sequence: TGTGCCCTCAACCCACCCGGGACCTATGGGGCAGAGACCCAGTACTTC. This gives the protein CALNPPGTYGAETQYF.

This clonotype occurred a few times. A much bigger clone sits one base away, suggesting this may be a read error. CDR3 coding DNA: TGTGCCAGCAGTCCTACTAGCGGGAAGGAGGCCCAGTACTTC. It is translated as CASSPTSGKEAQYF. The chain links TRBV12-3 or TRBV12-4 to TRBJ2-5, with 10 bases lining up with TRBD2. The ends lost 5 bases at V and 9 bases at J; junction bases unmatched: 9. This CDR3 is 14 amino acids long.

Comment on this clonotype: As the CDR3 is not closed by the conserved phenylalanine or tryptophan, this likely results from a read error. It is unclear where the CDR3 begins or ends on the DNA, so no DNA is shown, and the CDR3 is as TCRdb lists it. The CDR3 sequence: CASNSGLAGVSL. This chain links TRBV11-2 with TRBJ2-7; TRBD2 is the table's D call and was not checked against the DNA. The CDR3 region is 12 residues in length, termini included. In germline, CDR1 is SGHAT, CDR2 FQNNGV.

This chain links TRBV11-2 with TRBJ2-6; 8 nucleotides line up with TRBD1. Germline V gene data show CDR1 as SGHAT and CDR2 as FQNNGV. J gave up 3 bases and V 10 bases, and 8 bases lay outside the gene matches. CDR3 length equals 15 residues. The CDR3 nucleotides are TGTGCCAACACCTCGACAGGGGATGGGGCCAACGTCCTGACTTTC. Protein: CANTSTGDGANVLTF.

Comments on this clonotype: Since a much larger clone is just one base distant, this may be a read error. The chain joins TRBV30 to TRBJ2-1; 9 bases are a match to TRBD2. The length of the CDR3 is 16 residues. V gave up 1 base and J gave up 9 bases; unmatched junction bases: 13. Germline assignment: CDR1 GTSNPN and CDR2 SVGIG (reference sequence). This CDR3 reads CAWSEGSGRSWGEQFF. For the CDR3, the DNA is TGTGCCTGGAGTGAGGGGAGCGGGAGGTCCTGGGGTGAGCAGTTCTTC.

Of note for this clonotype: Possible read error: a much larger clone is one base away. This rearrangement joins TRBV30 to TRBJ2-1; 11 bases map to TRBD2. Trimming cost V 4 bases and J 15 bases; bases outside gene matches: 14. This CDR3 has 14 residues. Per germline, CDR1 GTSNPN and CDR2 SVGIG (reference sequence). CDR3 sequence (DNA): TGTGCCTGGAAAACTAGCGGGAGTTCGTTGGTCCTGTTCTTC. This codes for CAWKTSGSSLVLFF.